This T cell receptor beta chain was observed in a study of blood T cells in healthy people across ages. Findings of the study overall: Any changes in expanded clonotypes were possibly confounded, as donor CMV status remained unknown. In long-lived donors, naive CD4+ cell counts and diversity exceeded those of aged donors.

Drawn from each donor were 9 to 10 milliliters of peripheral blood. Next came a second PCR, run for 7 to 11 cycles, which used a sample-barcoded 5' primer along with a J-beta primer mix. Template switching added a 12-random-nucleotide identifier to every cDNA molecule. TCRdb itself ran the 5' RACE reads through MiXCR, one entry per CDR3 protein. This table holds hundreds of thousands of distinct CDR3 sequences, approximately 35% found once. This clonotype was counted a few times. The target antigen is unknown. This clonotype was obtained from a man between 18 and 29 years old in good health. Sequences were obtained from blood.

DNA of the CDR3: TGTGCCATCAGTGGTCAAGAAGGTGGCTACACCTTC. Residues: CAISGQEGGYTF. V usage is TRBV10-3 and J usage is TRBJ1-2, with unresolved D. Looked up from germline, CDR1 is ENHRY and CDR2 is SYGVKD. V lost 4 bases and J lost 7, with 10 bases in between. The CDR3 spans 12 residues.